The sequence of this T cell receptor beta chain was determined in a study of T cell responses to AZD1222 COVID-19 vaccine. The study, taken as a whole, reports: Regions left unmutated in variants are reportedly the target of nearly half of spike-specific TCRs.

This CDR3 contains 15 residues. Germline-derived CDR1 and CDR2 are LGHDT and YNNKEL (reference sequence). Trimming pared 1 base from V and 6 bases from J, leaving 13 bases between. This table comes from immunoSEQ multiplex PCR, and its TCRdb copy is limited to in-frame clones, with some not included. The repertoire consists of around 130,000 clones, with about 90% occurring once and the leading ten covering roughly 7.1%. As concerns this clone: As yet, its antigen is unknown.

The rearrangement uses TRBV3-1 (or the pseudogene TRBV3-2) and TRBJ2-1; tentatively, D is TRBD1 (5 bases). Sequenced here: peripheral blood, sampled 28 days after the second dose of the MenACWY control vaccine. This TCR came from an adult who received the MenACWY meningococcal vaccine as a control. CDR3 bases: TGTGCCAGCAGCCAAGCCGGCAGGGCAGGCAATGAGCAGTTCTTC. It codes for CASSQAGRAGNEQFF.